These 2 T cell receptor beta chains originate from one sample sequenced in a study of patients and donors after allogeneic stem cell transplantation. Using its own MiXCR run on the RT-PCR reads, TCRdb lists one record per CDR3 protein. This sample yields some 200,000 distinct CDR3 sequences, of which approximately 41% are seen a single time; approximately 30% belongs to the top ten. The sample comprised blood, either unsorted or a sorted T cell fraction (not recorded which). Source of these receptors: a human donor who was either an allogeneic HSCT recipient or a stem cell or donor lymphocyte infusion donor (not recorded which). It is not recorded whose cells these are; they may come from a transplant donor.

V and J are TRBV4-2 and TRBJ1-5; D unclear. The V and J ends lost 3 bases and 5 bases respectively, with 14 bases between them. Germline V gene sequence: CDR1 LGHNA, CDR2 YNFKEQ. This CDR3 contains 15 residues. Here the CDR3 DNA reads TGTGCCAGCAGCCAGGAACTCCGCGGACATCAGCCCCAGCATTTT. This translates into CASSQELRGHQPQHF.

This clonotype has more than one count but fewer than ten. V usage is TRBV4-1 and J usage is TRBJ2-5; D uncertain. The CDR3 consists of 13 residues. In germline, CDR1 is MGHRA, CDR2 YSYEKL. Trimming took off 3 bases at V and 4 bases at J, with 9 bases between the two ends. The CDR3 DNA is TGCGCCAGCAGCCATTACCGTTTAGAGACCCAGTACTTC. Translating gives CASSHYRLETQYF.